These 14 T cell receptor beta chains share one sample of origin, sequenced in a study of identical twins. TCRdb reanalysed the 5' RACE reads using MiXCR and keeps one entry per CDR3 protein. This sample carries hundreds of thousands of distinct CDR3 sequences, more than 6.5% of them seen once, and the ten largest clones take more than 0.75%. The sample was also linked to a second study, of yellow fever vaccine responses in identical twins.

The sequencing input was PBMCs. The receptor source for this set is a woman aged 18 to 35 in good health.

The chain couples TRBV7-2 to TRBJ2-6; D is undetermined. V was trimmed by 1 base and J by 4 bases, leaving 5 bases between them. Germline values: CDR1 SGHTA, CDR2 FQGNSA. The CDR3 runs to 14 residues. The CDR3 DNA follows: TGTGCCAGCAGCTTAGAATGGGGGGCCAACGTCCTGACTTTC. Translating it yields CASSLEWGANVLTF.

This chain uses TRBV24-1 with TRBJ2-1, with TRBD2 matching over 12 bases. Germline V gene data show CDR1 as KGHDR and CDR2 as SFDVKD. This CDR3 is built from 16 residues. The V gene end was trimmed by 3 bases and the J gene end by 6 bases; junction bases not matched to a gene: 5. CDR3 coding DNA: TGTGCCACCAGTGATCGACTAGCGGGAGTTGGCAATGAGCAGTTCTTC. As protein: CATSDRLAGVGNEQFF.

This clonotype was picked up a small number of times. The chain has TRBV9 and TRBJ2-7; TRBD2 is a possible D gene (6 bases). The CDR3 is 17 residues long. Trimming left V 0 bases short and J 3 bases short, with 19 bases between. Looked up from germline, CDR1 is SGDLS and CDR2 is YYNGEE. As DNA, the CDR3 is TGTGCCAGCAGCGTAGGCCTAGACCTGGGGGGACTCTACGAGCAGTACTTC. Translated: CASSVGLDLGGLYEQYF.

The rearrangement joins TRBV4-3 to TRBJ2-2; D is unresolved. Trimming cost V 1 base and J 7 bases, with 16 bases left between them. The CDR3 totals 16 residues. Germline-derived CDR1 and CDR2 are LGHNA and YSLEER. This CDR3 reads CASSQARVWANGELFF. In DNA, the CDR3 is TGCGCCAGCAGCCAAGCTAGGGTTTGGGCGAACGGGGAGCTGTTTTTT.

This sequence joins TRBV4-1 and TRBJ2-7; D perhaps matches TRBD1 (5 bases). V lost 0 bases and J 6 bases, leaving 18 bases between the germline ends. The CDR3 runs to 16 residues. Germline assignment: CDR1 MGHRA and CDR2 YSYEKL. In nucleotides, the CDR3 is TGCGCCAGCAGCCAAGAAGGGCTAGGACAAGGCGGCGAGCAGTACTTC. As protein: CASSQEGLGQGGEQYF.

This clonotype was counted a few times. The rearrangement joins TRBV21-1 to TRBJ2-7; the table names TRBD1, a call not compared with the DNA. TRBV21-1 is shown as a pseudogene. The CDR3 is 16 residues long. The CDR3 sequence is CASSKRTGGMDYEQYF. The CDR3 nucleotides are TGTGCCAGCAGCAAGCGTACAGGGGGTATGGACTACGAGCAGTACTTC.

This chain connects TRBV14 to TRBJ1-4; a weak D match, TRBD1 (5 bases). With 2 bases removed from V and 4 bases from J, the gap between germline ends came to 14 bases. The germline CDR1 and CDR2 sequences are SGHDN and FVKESK. This CDR3 region has 16 residues. As DNA, the CDR3 is TGTGCCAGCAGCCAAAGAGCGGGACGGCTTAATGAAAAACTGTTTTTT. It encodes CASSQRAGRLNEKLFF.

This clonotype came up many times. Here the CDR3 reads CASSRLAENQETQYF. The DNA for the CDR3 is TGTGCCAGCAGCAGACTAGCGGAAAACCAAGAGACCCAGTACTTC. This chain connects TRBV21-1 to TRBJ2-5; no DNA check was done on the table's D call, TRBD2. TRBV21-1 represents a pseudogene. The CDR3 is 15 amino acids.

The genes are TRBV7-2 and TRBJ2-7; the match to TRBD1 covers 12 bases. The CDR3 is 16 amino acids. Germline CDR1 SGHTA, CDR2 FQGNSA. Trimming cost V 4 bases and J 3 bases; bases outside gene matches: 7. As DNA, the CDR3 is TGTGCCAGCAGCTACTCTGGGACAGGGGGCTTCTACGAGCAGTACTTC. Its translation: CASSYSGTGGFYEQYF.

This clonotype occurred many times. The chain couples TRBV5-1 to TRBJ2-1, with no clear D. Germline CDR1 SGHRS, CDR2 YFSETQ. Trimming pared 1 base from V and 4 bases from J, leaving 12 bases between. This CDR3 is built from 15 residues. The CDR3 region has the DNA TGCGCCAGCAGCTTGCAAGGGTCTGGTTACAATGAGCAGTTCTTC. Translating it yields CASSLQGSGYNEQFF.

This clonotype appeared many times. The CDR3 bases are TGCAGCGTTGGTTACGGAGACAATGAGCAGTTCTTC. Its protein is CSVGYGDNEQFF. This chain connects TRBV29-1 to TRBJ2-1; D is uncertain. The V end was cut by 4 bases, the J end by 5 bases, with 9 bases between. The length of the CDR3 is 12 residues. Germline V gives CDR1 SQVTM, CDR2 ANQGSEA.

This clonotype turned up a few times. The CDR3 protein is CASNPQGDPSGNTIYF. The CDR3 nucleotides are TGTGCCAGCAACCCACAGGGGGACCCCTCTGGAAACACCATATATTTT. The chain carries TRBV28 and TRBJ1-3; 8 nucleotides align to TRBD1. Germline assignment: CDR1 MDHEN and CDR2 SYDVKM. V gave up 7 bases and J gave up 0 bases; unmatched junction bases: 8. The CDR3 totals 16 residues.

This chain uses TRBV9 with TRBJ1-1; tentative D call: TRBD1 (6 bases). The CDR3 is made up of 17 amino acids. Germline lookup yields CDR1 SGDLS and CDR2 YYNGEE. V lost 0 bases and J 1 base, leaving 16 bases between the germline ends. The CDR3 nucleotides read TGTGCCAGCAGCGTAGCTACGGGGGGGGGACAGAACACTGAAGCTTTCTTT. The encoded protein is CASSVATGGGQNTEAFF.

This clonotype was seen more than once but under ten times. The genes are TRBV6-1 and TRBJ2-2, with TRBD2 identical over 8 bases. Germline lookup yields CDR1 MNHNS and CDR2 SASEGT. The CDR3 runs to 16 residues. V trimming: 6 bases; J trimming: 5 bases; junction bases outside the gene matches: 11. This CDR3 is CASRFQRGLGTGELFF. The CDR3 nucleotides are TGTGCCAGCAGGTTCCAGCGGGGGCTAGGTACCGGGGAGCTGTTTTTT.